What follows is one T cell receptor (beta chain) and its context. The data stem from a study of T cell responses to AZD1222 COVID-19 vaccine. Repertoires were generated with immunoSEQ multiplex PCR, while TCRdb's copy carries only in-frame clones and drops some. The sample includes 200,000 or so clones, around 87% seen only once; the top ten take 2.7%. Germline V CDR1 and CDR2: MDHEN, SYDVKM. This CDR3 region has 17 residues. Deletions cut 2 bases from V and 1 base from J, with 18 bases between. The chain joins TRBV28 to TRBJ2-7; maybe TRBD2 (6 bases). The sequence derives from an adult in good health. The source material was peripheral blood, sampled on day 0 of MenACWY control vaccination. The CDR3 DNA reads TGTGCCAGCAGTTTAGGAAATACGGACTATCGGTCCTACGAGCAGTACTTC. This gives the protein CASSLGNTDYRSYEQYF.